Following are 3 T cell receptor beta chains from one sample sequenced in a study of blood T cell repertoires in COVID-19. The repertoire was sequenced with immunoSEQ multiplex PCR; TCRdb's copy has only in-frame clones and lacks some. The table records approximately 260,000 clones, roughly 88% of them present only once. Sequencing used PBMCs or T cells enriched from blood (not recorded which). The receptors were sampled from a woman between 40 and 55 years old with acute COVID-19.

The chain combines TRBV5-5 with TRBJ2-7; 9 bases match TRBD2. The CDR3 is 16 amino acids. The junction had 8 bases not matched to a gene; V was cut back by 4 bases and J by 0 bases. From germline, CDR1 is SGHKS and CDR2 YYEKEE (reference sequence). The CDR3 is CASSPRLAAASYEQYF. The DNA of the CDR3 is TGTGCCAGCAGCCCTAGACTAGCGGCAGCCTCCTACGAGCAGTACTTC. Supplemented by reference TRBV5-5 and TRBJ2-7, the full variable domain reads DAGVTQSPTHLIKTRGQQVTLRCSPISGHKSVSWYQQVLGQGPQFIFQYYEKEERGRGNFPDRFSARQFPNYSSELNVNALLLGDSALYLCASSPRLAAASYEQYFGPGTRLTVT.

This clone was seen only a few times. The chain carries TRBV5-1 and TRBJ2-7; a possible D gene is TRBD1 (6 bases). This CDR3 has 16 residues. The germline V and J ends were trimmed by 4 bases and 2 bases, with 19 bases remaining between them. The V gene's germline CDR1 is SGHRS and CDR2 YFSETQ. The CDR3 nucleotides read TGCGCCAGCAGCAGGTCAACAGGGTCCCCAGCCTACGAGCAGTACTTC. It encodes CASSRSTGSPAYEQYF.

V gene TRBV4-1 combines with J gene TRBJ2-1; 7 bases agree with TRBD1. V shed 6 bases and J 3 bases; nucleotides not matched to a gene: 8. Germline lookup yields CDR1 MGHRA and CDR2 YSYEKL. The CDR3 runs to 15 residues. DNA of the CDR3: TGCGCCAGCAGGGTTGAGACAGGGATCTACAATGAGCAGTTCTTC. It is translated as CASRVETGIYNEQFF.